These T cell receptor beta chains were read from a single sample in a study of T-cell memory formation after mild COVID-19. TCRdb analysed the 5' RACE reads with MiXCR anew, one entry per CDR3 protein. The sample has 270,000 or so distinct CDR3 sequences, under 20% seen once. Sequenced: PBMCs or a T cell subset sorted from them (not recorded which). Receptors were obtained from a man younger than 35 who had mild COVID-19 (a few samples of this study predate the infection). Cell type and time point are not known. CDR3s include the opening cysteine and the closing phenylalanine or tryptophan. A D gene is named only where the DNA matches it firmly. Clone size is stated in some rows and not others, as once, few, many or a class when expanded.

>.|.|TRBV11-2|TRBJ1-4
CASSSYGSRGEKLFF
TGTGCCAGCAGCTCCTACGGTTCCCGGGGTGAAAAACTGTTTTTT
>few|.|TRBV9|TRBJ1-1
CASSATGPTEAFF
TGTGCCAGCAGTGCCACAGGGCCCACTGAAGCTTTCTTT
>.|.|TRBV11-1|TRBJ2-3
CASSAGERRLWNTQYF
TGTGCCAGCAGCGCAGGCGAACGGAGGCTGTGGAATACGCAGTATTTT
>few|.|TRBV5-1|TRBJ2-7
CASSASLMGEQYF
TGCGCCAGCAGCGCTTCCCTCATGGGCGAGCAGTACTTC
>many|.|TRBV5-1|TRBJ2-2
CASSLAGGQAGELFF
TGCGCCAGCAGCTTGGCCGGGGGCCAGGCCGGGGAGCTGTTTTTT
>few|.|TRBV30|TRBJ1-6
CAWSSSYNSPLHF
TGTGCCTGGAGCAGCTCCTATAATTCACCCCTCCACTTT
>.|.|TRBV7-9|TRBJ1-1
CASSPWDRPNTEAFF
TGTGCCAGCAGCCCTTGGGACCGACCCAACACTGAAGCTTTCTTT
>few|.|TRBV10-3|TRBJ2-7
CAISEIRSAYEQYF
TGTGCCATCAGTGAGATCAGGTCTGCCTACGAGCAGTACTTC
>.|.|TRBV6-6|TRBJ2-5
CASTPWRSQETQYF
TGTGCCAGTACCCCCTGGCGGTCCCAAGAGACCCAGTACTTC
>.|.|TRBV12-3/TRBV12-4|TRBJ2-2
CASTRGPLGELFF
TGTGCCAGCACCCGAGGGCCTTTAGGGGAGCTGTTTTTT
>few|.|TRBV5-6|TRBJ2-5
CASSPGGTTLFQETQYF
TGTGCCAGCAGCCCCGGCGGGACCACTTTATTCCAAGAGACCCAGTACTTC
>.|.|TRBV12-3/TRBV12-4|TRBJ1-2
CASAILAQGYGYTF
TGTGCCAGCGCAATCCTAGCACAGGGCTATGGCTACACCTTC
>.|.|TRBV5-5|TRBJ1-6
CASSLITNSPLHF
TGTGCCAGCAGCTTAATCACTAATTCACCCCTCCACTTT
>few|.|TRBV7-9|TRBJ2-7
CASSLRSEQYF
TGTGCCAGCAGCTTACGGTCCGAGCAGTACTTC
>few|TRBD1|TRBV5-1|TRBJ1-4
CASSLVGQGGEKLFF
TGCGCCAGCAGCTTGGTGGGACAGGGGGGCGAAAAACTGTTTTTT
>few|.|TRBV7-2|TRBJ1-3
CASSSRALRWTEDSSGNTIYF
TGTGCCAGCAGCTCCCGGGCCCTTCGTTGGACAGAGGATTCCTCTGGAAACACCATATATTTT
>few|.|TRBV9|TRBJ1-5
CASSVQGASNQPQHF
TGTGCCAGCAGCGTACAGGGAGCTAGCAATCAGCCCCAGCATTTT